This is a list of T cell receptor beta chains from one sample in a study of blood T cells in healthy people across ages. TCRdb used MiXCR to reprocess the 5' RACE reads, holding one entry per CDR3 protein. The table shows over 700,000 distinct CDR3 sequences, with more than 20% occurring only once. The sample also formed part of further work on T cells of mothers and their children.

Sequenced material: blood. The receptors shown here come from a boy between 10 and 17 years old in good health. The CDR3 runs from the conserved cysteine through the conserved F or W. A D gene is named only where the DNA matches it firmly. Not all rows give a size; the values are once, few, many and, for expanded clones, a class.

J gene	V gene	clone size	D gene	CDR3 DNA	CDR3 protein
TRBJ2-7	TRBV7-2	.	.	TGTGCCAGCAGCTTACAGGAATCCTACGAGCAGTACTTC	CASSLQESYEQYF
TRBJ2-7	TRBV6-5	.	.	TGTGCCAGCAGTTCAATACAGCCGAGCGAGCAGTACTTC	CASSSIQPSEQYF
TRBJ2-3	TRBV9	.	TRBD2	TGTGCCAGCAGCGTAGGCGGGAGAGGAGCAGATACGCAGTATTTT	CASSVGGRGADTQYF
TRBJ2-1	TRBV7-2	many	.	TGTGCCAGCAGCTTAGCGCGAGGAGCTTACAATGAGCAGTTCTTC	CASSLARGAYNEQFF
TRBJ1-1	TRBV20-1	few	.	TGCAGTGCTAGATCGCCTGACAGTCCTTTGCACACTGAAGCTTTCTTT	CSARSPDSPLHTEAFF
TRBJ2-4	TRBV12-3/TRBV12-4	few	.	TGTGCCAGCAGTTCTTCCCTCCCTGGAAGCATTCAGTACTTC	CASSSSLPGSIQYF
TRBJ2-7	TRBV19	few	.	TGTGCCAGTAGTATGAGAGATAGCTCCTACGAGCAGTACTTC	CASSMRDSSYEQYF
TRBJ2-2	TRBV20-1	few	.	TGCAGTGCTAGCCCGGCGGCTTATAACACCGGGGAGCTGTTTTTT	CSASPAAYNTGELFF
TRBJ2-3	TRBV11-1	few	TRBD2	TGTGCCAGCAGCCCTCGTTTGGCTAGCGGTAACCAGCTCTCGAGCACAGATACGCAGTATTTT	CASSPRLASGNQLSSTDTQYF
TRBJ1-3	TRBV4-1	few	TRBD1	TGCGCCAGCGGGGACTTTGACAGGGCTGGAAACACCATATATTTT	CASGDFDRAGNTIYF